The clone carrying this TCR beta chain was recorded many times. Its matching antigen is unknown. CDR3 length: 13 amino acids. Trimming removed 1 base at V and 7 bases at J, with 10 bases between. This record comes from a study of regulatory T cells in long-lasting Graves disease. About the research overall: The study enrolled newly diagnosed Graves' patients on antithyroid drugs under 3 months. Study-wide results and limits: Persistent disease preferred TRBV28, TRBJ1-2 and TRBJ2-5.

The time point here: newly diagnosed GD, antithyroid drugs for less than 3 months. Scientists built the TCR library using RNA that was extracted from PBMCs. CDR3 regions were amplified by Arm-PCR using iRepertoire HTBI primers to build TCR beta libraries. One entry per CDR3 protein results from TCRdb running MiXCR on the multiplex PCR reads. The sample lists 400,000 to 550,000 distinct CDR3 sequences, about a sixth occurring once. In addition, the sample was reused for a study of T cells in Graves' hyperthyroidism and ophthalmopathy. Per that paper: An initial round of RT-PCR targeting the TCR CDR3 relied on the HTBI primer set.

The material was peripheral blood mononuclear cells (PBMCs), obtained at new diagnosis, from a patient treated with antithyroid drugs. The TCR was taken from a woman aged 18-35 years with Graves disease. The chain joins TRBV12-3 or TRBV12-4 to TRBJ1-1; a weak D match, TRBD1 (6 bases). CDR3 sequence (DNA): TGTGCCAGCAGTTTAGGGGGGGCCGGTGAAGCTTTCTTT. As protein: CASSLGGAGEAFF.